These 5 T cell receptor beta chains share one sample of origin, sequenced in a study of early T cells in non-severe SARS-CoV-2 infection listed by TCRdb under 2021. The library was built by means of 5' RACE. TCRdb names NextSeq 500 as the instrument used. TCRdb reran the public reads through fastp at Q25 and MiXCR, keeping productive beta chains. Every distinct CDR3 protein forms one entry, paired with its most common genes and DNA. Counted in this sample were roughly 72,000 distinct CDR3 sequences; roughly 13% of them appeared once. The top ten hold about 1.1% of the sample. Material: whole blood. The receptors shown here come from an adult who was a healthcare worker with PCR-confirmed SARS-CoV-2 infection or an uninfected control (not recorded which).

The CDR3 loop reads CSVVADRNTGELFF. In DNA, the CDR3 is TGCAGCGTTGTCGCAGACCGGAACACCGGGGAGCTGTTTTTT. The chain has TRBV29-1 and TRBJ2-2; unclear D gene. Trimming took off 4 bases at V and 1 base at J, with 10 bases between the two ends. There are 14 residues in the CDR3. Germline V lookup: CDR1 SQVTM, CDR2 ANQGSEA.

This clonotype was observed a few times. The V and J genes are TRBV5-1 and TRBJ2-1; 7 nucleotides agree with TRBD1. The junction had 0 bases not matched to a gene; V was cut back by 0 bases and J by 3 bases. This CDR3 comprises 14 residues. From germline, CDR1 is SGHRS and CDR2 YFSETQ. CDR3 in amino acids: CASSLGDSYNEQFF. As DNA, the CDR3 is TGCGCCAGCAGCTTGGGGGACAGCTACAATGAGCAGTTCTTC.

This clonotype has at least ten counts. The rearrangement uses TRBV5-1 and TRBJ2-1, with 9 positions matching TRBD2. Germline lookup yields CDR1 SGHRS and CDR2 YFSETQ. The CDR3 runs to 17 residues. Trimming took 5 bases from V and 4 from J; bases not matched to a gene: 13. CDR3 region: CASSLRGRDLVYNEQFF. The CDR3 DNA sequence: TGCGCCAGCAGTTTACGCGGGAGGGACCTGGTTTACAATGAGCAGTTCTTC.

The chain is built from TRBV11-2 and TRBJ1-4; 7 bases are shared with TRBD1. The CDR3 contains 16 residues. CDR1 and CDR2 (germline): SGHAT, FQNNGV. V dropped 6 bases and J dropped 4; count of bases not matched to a gene: 11. The CDR3 coding sequence is TGTGCCAGCAGATCGACAGGGACACTAAATAATGAAAAACTGTTTTTT. Protein sequence: CASRSTGTLNNEKLFF.

The chain is built from TRBV20-1 and TRBJ1-1, with D uncertain. The length of the CDR3 is 13 residues. Trimming took off 3 bases at V and 3 bases at J, with 11 bases between the two ends. Germline CDR1 is DFQATT and CDR2 is SNEGSKA (reference sequence). The CDR3 bases are TGCAGTGCTAGTGACCAGCCCGACACTGAAGCTTTCTTT. Residues: CSASDQPDTEAFF.